The clone carrying this T cell receptor beta chain came up many times. Relying on iRepertoire HTBI primers and Arm-PCR of CDR3 regions, the team built TCR beta libraries. TCRdb ran MiXCR on the multiplex PCR reads and lists one entry per CDR3 protein. The sample records around 420,000 distinct CDR3 sequences, 14% to 15% being singletons. This CDR3 has 13 residues. V lost 1 base, J lost 8 bases, and 3 bases stayed unmatched. The V gene's germline CDR1 is LGHDT and CDR2 YNNKEL (reference sequence). These data come from a study of regulatory T cells in long-lasting Graves disease. Time point specified: newly diagnosed GD, antithyroid drugs for less than 3 months. The TCR library used RNA extracted from PBMCs. These same records also appear under a second study, on T cells in Graves' hyperthyroidism and ophthalmopathy.

The sequence was collected from a woman aged 40 to 50 with Graves disease. Sequencing was performed on peripheral blood mononuclear cells (PBMCs), taken at new diagnosis, from a patient treated with antithyroid drugs. The rearrangement links TRBV3-1 to TRBJ1-2; 8 nucleotides agree with TRBD1. CDR3 nucleotide sequence: TGTGCCAGCAGCCAAGCACAGGGGGGAGGCTACACCTTC. It yields the protein CASSQAQGGGYTF.